A single sample is the source of the 10 T cell receptor beta chains below, sequenced in a study of blood T cell repertoires in COVID-19. Assay used: immunoSEQ multiplex PCR; TCRdb lists only in-frame clones, some missing. The sample lists 56,000 or so clones, under 85% occurring once. The sample taken for sequencing was peripheral blood. The receptors come from an older woman with acute or convalescent COVID-19.

This rearrangement joins TRBV2 to TRBJ2-5; 10 bases map to TRBD2. This CDR3 spans 14 amino acids. Germline lookup yields CDR1 SNHLY and CDR2 FYNNEI. V lost 7 bases to trimming and J lost 11 bases; unmatched junction nucleotides: 13. DNA of the CDR3: TGTGCCAGCATGGGAGGGGAGCGGGGGGGCTCTCAGTACTTC. Its protein product is CASMGGERGGSQYF.

J is TRBJ1-2 and V is TRBV4-2, with D perhaps TRBD1 (5 bases). This CDR3 has 13 residues. V dropped 1 base and J dropped 8 bases, with 11 bases sitting between them. Germline V gene data show CDR1 as LGHNA and CDR2 as YNFKEQ. The CDR3 region has the DNA TGTGCCAGCAGCCAAGCCCGGGGACTCGGCTACACCTTC. Its protein product is CASSQARGLGYTF.

CDR3 in amino acids: CASSHGTGDYGYTF. The CDR3 DNA reads as TGTGCCAGCAGCCACGGGACAGGTGACTATGGCTACACCTTC. The V gene is TRBV3-1 (or the pseudogene TRBV3-2), the J gene TRBJ1-2; 8 bases fit TRBD1. Germline lookup yields CDR1 LGHDT and CDR2 YNNKEL (reference sequence). Losses at the gene ends were 3 bases for V and 3 bases for J; bases not matched to a gene: 3. The CDR3 sequence is 14 residues long.

The chain carries TRBV15 and TRBJ1-5; 9 bases fit TRBD1. There are 16 residues in the CDR3. V gave up 2 bases and J gave up 6 bases; unmatched junction bases: 8. Germline V gives CDR1 LNHNV, CDR2 YYDKDF (reference sequence). DNA for the CDR3: TGTGCCACCAGCAGAAAGAGGACAGGGGCAATTCAGCCCCAGCATTTT. This codes for CATSRKRTGAIQPQHF.

This rearrangement joins TRBV30 to TRBJ1-2; D uncertain. Per germline, CDR1 GTSNPN and CDR2 SVGIG (reference sequence). With 2 bases removed from V and 7 bases from J, the gap between germline ends came to 26 bases. The CDR3 is 17 residues long. The CDR3 region has the DNA TGTGCCTGGAGTTTTGGGCAAATATTAACCCCTCCGCCTGGCTACACCTTC. Protein product: CAWSFGQILTPPPGYTF.

This clone was detected only a few times. The rearrangement joins TRBV30 to TRBJ1-3, with TRBD1 matching over 7 bases. V trimming: 3 bases; J trimming: 0 bases; junction bases outside the gene matches: 5. Germline values: CDR1 GTSNPN, CDR2 SVGIG (reference sequence). The CDR3 covers 15 residues. CDR3 region: CAWRTGTNSGNTIYF. Written as DNA, the CDR3 is TGTGCCTGGAGGACAGGGACGAACTCTGGAAACACCATATATTTT.

V gene TRBV7-2 combines with J gene TRBJ1-5; a possible D gene is TRBD1 (5 bases). Germline V gives CDR1 SGHTA, CDR2 FQGNSA. Trimming pared 1 base from V and 3 bases from J, leaving 10 bases between. This CDR3 is built from 15 residues. CDR3 residues: CASSLVPTDNQPQHF. The CDR3 bases are TGTGCCAGCAGCTTAGTCCCGACAGACAATCAGCCCCAGCATTTT.

This clone was counted between two and nine times. This sequence joins TRBV14 and TRBJ1-4; the match to TRBD1 covers 7 bases. CDR3 size: 14 residues. The V gene's germline CDR1 is SGHDN and CDR2 FVKESK. J lost 8 bases, V lost 3 bases, and 6 bases had no gene match. CDR3 protein: CASSHLTGREKLFF. Here the CDR3 DNA reads TGTGCCAGCAGCCACCTGACAGGGCGCGAAAAACTGTTTTTT. Drawing the rest from reference TRBV14 and TRBJ1-4, the complete variable domain is EAGVTQFPSHSVIEKGQTVTLRCDPISGHDNLYWYRRVMGKEIKFLLHFVKESKQDESGMPNNRFLAERTGGTYSTLKVQPAELEDSGVYFCASSHLTGREKLFFGSGTQLSVL.

For the CDR3, the DNA is TGTGCCAGCAGCGTAGCTTCCGGGGAGCTGTTTTTT. It is translated as CASSVASGELFF. The chain carries TRBV9 and TRBJ2-2; D call uncertain. Germline V gene sequence: CDR1 SGDLS, CDR2 YYNGEE. V was cut by 0 bases and J by 6 bases, with 3 bases left in between. CDR3 size: 12 residues. The full variable domain, completed using reference TRBV9 and TRBJ2-2, is DSGVTQTPKHLITATGQRVTLRCSPRSGDLSVYWYQQSLDQGLQFLIQYYNGEERAKGNILERFSAQQFPDLHSELNLSSLELGDSALYFCASSVASGELFFGEGSRLTVL.

The gene calls are TRBV7-3 and TRBJ1-1; unclear D gene. Per the germline V gene, CDR1 is SGHTA and CDR2 is FQGTGA. This CDR3 region has 12 residues. V lost 3 bases, J lost 4 bases, and 6 bases lay in between. CDR3 sequence (DNA): TGTGCCAGCAGCTTTGAGGGCACTGAAGCTTTCTTT. Its translation is CASSFEGTEAFF.